This TCR beta chain was captured by sequencing in a study of human T cells and chemical hapten exposure. Background on the study: Slight volume differences across pooled libraries mainly accounted for varying per-sample TCR yields. Whole-study findings and limits: High-frequency TCRs, those above 1 in 1000, stayed the same after DPC sensitization.

The V gene's germline CDR1 is SGHRS and CDR2 YFSETQ. The CDR3 covers 15 residues. V was clipped by 4 bases and J by 6 bases, with 20 bases between them. Time point in this sample: healthy volunteer bleed at 6 weeks. Whole blood, unfractionated, served as the material for total RNA extraction. The library attached unique molecular identifiers to individual cDNA molecules. Authors' analysis steps: Across samples, TCR counts had a median of about 93,000 and ranged from about 23,224 to 700,000. TCRdb reprocessed the RACE reads with MiXCR, giving one entry per CDR3 protein. The V and J calls here are based on TCRdb, not the publication. The table lists approximately 59,000 distinct CDR3 sequences, around 6.1% of them singletons. The table lists this clonotype with a few counts. Its specificity is not known.

The chain employs TRBV5-1 and TRBJ2-7; D is unresolved. Sequencing input: whole blood. The sequence was collected from a female donor in good health. Some clones in this sample may be carry-over from other donors' samples. CDR3 nucleotides: TGCGCCAGCAGCCCTGCTTTTGGAATAGCAAGCGAGCAGTACTTC. This gives the protein CASSPAFGIASEQYF.